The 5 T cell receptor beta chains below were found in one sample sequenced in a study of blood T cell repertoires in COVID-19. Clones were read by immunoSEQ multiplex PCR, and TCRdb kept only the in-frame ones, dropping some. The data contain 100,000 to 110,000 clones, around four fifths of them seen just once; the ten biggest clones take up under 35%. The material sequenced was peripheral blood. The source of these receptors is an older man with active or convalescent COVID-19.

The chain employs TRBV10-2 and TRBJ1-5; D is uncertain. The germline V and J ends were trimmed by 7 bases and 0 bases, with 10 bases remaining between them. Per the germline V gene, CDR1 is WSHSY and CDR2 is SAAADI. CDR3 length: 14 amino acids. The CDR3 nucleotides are TGCGCCAGCACCGAGAAGTATAGCAATCAGCCCCAGCATTTT. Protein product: CASTEKYSNQPQHF.

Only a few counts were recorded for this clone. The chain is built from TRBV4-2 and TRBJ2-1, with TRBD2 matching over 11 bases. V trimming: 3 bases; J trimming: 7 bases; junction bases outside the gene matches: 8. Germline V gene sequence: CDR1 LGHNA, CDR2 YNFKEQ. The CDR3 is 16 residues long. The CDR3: CASSQNLAGGSNEQFF. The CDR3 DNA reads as TGTGCCAGCAGCCAGAACCTAGCGGGGGGTTCTAATGAGCAGTTCTTC.

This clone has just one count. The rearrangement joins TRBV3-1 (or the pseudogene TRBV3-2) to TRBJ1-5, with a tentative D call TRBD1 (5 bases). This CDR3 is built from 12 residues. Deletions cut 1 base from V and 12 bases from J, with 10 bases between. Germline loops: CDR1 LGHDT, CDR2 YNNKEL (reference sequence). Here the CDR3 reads CASSQGEGHQHF. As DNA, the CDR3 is TGTGCCAGCAGCCAAGGGGAGGGGCACCAGCATTTT.

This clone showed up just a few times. In DNA, the CDR3 is TGTGCCAGCAGCCAAGCCTCCGGGACAGGGAGAGATGAGCAGTTCTTC. Its translation is CASSQASGTGRDEQFF. The rearrangement uses TRBV3-1 (or the pseudogene TRBV3-2) and TRBJ2-1; 9 positions match TRBD1. CDR1 LGHDT and CDR2 YNNKEL come from the germline V gene (reference sequence). Trimming cost V 1 base and J 8 bases; bases outside gene matches: 9. This CDR3 region has 16 residues.

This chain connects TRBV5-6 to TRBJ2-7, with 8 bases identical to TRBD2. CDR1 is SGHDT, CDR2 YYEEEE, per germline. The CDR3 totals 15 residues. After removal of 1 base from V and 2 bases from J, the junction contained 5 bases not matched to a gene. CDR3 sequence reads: CASSLRASGPYEQYF. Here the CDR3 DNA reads TGTGCCAGCAGCTTGAGAGCTAGCGGGCCCTACGAGCAGTACTTC.